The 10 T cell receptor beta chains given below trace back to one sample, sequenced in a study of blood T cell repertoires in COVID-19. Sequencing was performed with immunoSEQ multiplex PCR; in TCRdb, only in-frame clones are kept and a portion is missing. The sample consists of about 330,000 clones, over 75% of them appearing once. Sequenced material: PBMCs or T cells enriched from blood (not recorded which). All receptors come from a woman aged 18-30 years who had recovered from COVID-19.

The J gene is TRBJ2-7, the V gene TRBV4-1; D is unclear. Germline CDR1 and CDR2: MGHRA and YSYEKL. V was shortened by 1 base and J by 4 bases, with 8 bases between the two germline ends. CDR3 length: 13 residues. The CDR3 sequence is CASSQVNSYEQYF. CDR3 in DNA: TGCGCCAGCAGCCAAGTTAACAGTTACGAGCAGTACTTC.

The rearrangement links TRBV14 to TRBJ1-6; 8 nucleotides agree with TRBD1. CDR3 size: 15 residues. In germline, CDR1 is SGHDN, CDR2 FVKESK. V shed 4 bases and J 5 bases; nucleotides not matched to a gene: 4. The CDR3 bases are TGTGCCAGCAGCCTTCGACAGGGGAATAATTCACCCCTCCACTTT. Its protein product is CASSLRQGNNSPLHF.

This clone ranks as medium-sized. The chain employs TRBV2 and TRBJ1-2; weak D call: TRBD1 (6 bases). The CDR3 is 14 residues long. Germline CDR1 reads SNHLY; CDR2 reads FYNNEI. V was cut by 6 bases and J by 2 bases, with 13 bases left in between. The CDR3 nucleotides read TGTGCCAGCAGCGCTCTGGGACAAAACTATGGCTACACCTTC. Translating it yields CASSALGQNYGYTF.

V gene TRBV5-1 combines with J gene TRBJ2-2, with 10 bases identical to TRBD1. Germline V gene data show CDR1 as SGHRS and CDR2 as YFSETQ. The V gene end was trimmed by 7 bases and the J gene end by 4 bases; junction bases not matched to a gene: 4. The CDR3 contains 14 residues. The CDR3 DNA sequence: TGCGCCAGCTGTAGGGACAGGGGCACCGGGGAGCTGTTTTTT. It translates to CASCRDRGTGELFF. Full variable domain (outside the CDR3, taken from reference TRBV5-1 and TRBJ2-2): KAGVTQTPRYLIKTRGQQVTLSCSPISGHRSVSWYQQTPGQGLQFLFEYFSETQRNKGNFPGRFSGRQFSNSRSEMNVSTLELGDSALYLCASCRDRGTGELFFGEGSRLTVL.

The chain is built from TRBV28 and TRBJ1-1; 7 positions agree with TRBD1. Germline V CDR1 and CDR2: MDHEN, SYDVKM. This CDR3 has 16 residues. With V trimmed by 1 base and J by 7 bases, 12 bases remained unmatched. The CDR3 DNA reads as TGTGCCAGCAGTTTATTAAGGTCTCGAGGGGGCGGTGAAGCTTTCTTT. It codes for CASSLLRSRGGGEAFF.

The CDR3 region is CASGQTNTEAFF. The CDR3 coding sequence is TGTGCAAGCGGACAGACAAACACTGAAGCTTTCTTT. This chain connects TRBV28 to TRBJ1-1; D perhaps matches TRBD1 (6 bases). From germline, CDR1 is MDHEN and CDR2 SYDVKM. This CDR3 is 12 amino acids long.

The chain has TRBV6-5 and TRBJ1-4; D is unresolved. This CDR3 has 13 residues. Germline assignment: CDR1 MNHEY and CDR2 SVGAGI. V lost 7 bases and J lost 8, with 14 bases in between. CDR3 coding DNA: TGTGCCAGCAACAGATTACGAGAAGAAAAACTGTTTTTT. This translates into CASNRLREEKLFF.

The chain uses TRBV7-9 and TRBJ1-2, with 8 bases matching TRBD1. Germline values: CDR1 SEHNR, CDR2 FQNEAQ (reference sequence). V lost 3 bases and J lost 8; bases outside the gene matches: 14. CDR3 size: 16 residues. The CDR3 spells CASSLSVNRGSEGYTF. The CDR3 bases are TGTGCCAGCAGCTTGAGTGTGAACAGGGGGTCAGAAGGCTACACCTTC.

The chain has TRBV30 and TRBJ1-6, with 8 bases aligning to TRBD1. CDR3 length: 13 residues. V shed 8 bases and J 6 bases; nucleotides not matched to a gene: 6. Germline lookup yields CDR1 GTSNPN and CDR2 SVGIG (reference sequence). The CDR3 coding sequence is TGTGCCGGGTCTGGACAGGGTAATTCACCCCTCCACTTT. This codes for CAGSGQGNSPLHF.

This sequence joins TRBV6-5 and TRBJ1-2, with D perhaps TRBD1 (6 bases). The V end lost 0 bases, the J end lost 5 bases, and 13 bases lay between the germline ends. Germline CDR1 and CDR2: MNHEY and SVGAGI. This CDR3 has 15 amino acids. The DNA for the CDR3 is TGTGCCAGCAGTTACTCCTTGGACAGAGCTTATGGCTACACCTTC. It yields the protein CASSYSLDRAYGYTF.